One T cell receptor beta chain is described in this entry. Its specificity is unknown. PCR employed 60 Vbeta and 13 Jbeta primers. Profiled with immunoSEQ multiplex PCR; TCRdb holds only in-frame clones, not every one. This repertoire shows about 160,000 clones, 82% found once; its top ten account for around 11%. These data belong to a study of cytomegalovirus exposure and HLA in healthy donors. Overall study findings and caveats: The classifier reportedly diagnosed cytomegalovirus status with high sensitivity and specificity.

The CDR3 contains 14 residues. Germline V CDR1 and CDR2: ENHRY, SYGVKD. Trimming stripped 5 bases from V and 4 bases from J, with 11 bases between. Sample: PBMCs. The rearrangement uses TRBV10-3 and TRBJ2-2; the D gene is possibly TRBD2 (5 bases). The receptor's source is a man aged 50 to 59 in good health and CMV-seropositive. In nucleotides, the CDR3 is TGTGCCATCAGTCTCGAGAGCGGCACCGGGGAGCTGTTTTTT. Translated, it gives CAISLESGTGELFF.